One sample yielded the 12 T cell receptor beta chains listed below, sequenced in a study of shared clonotypes between healthy human individuals. Produced via immunoSEQ multiplex PCR; TCRdb's table is partial and in-frame only. The data contain around 2.1 million clones, around 95% of them seen just once; the ten biggest clones take up roughly 0.13%. The specimen was naive CD4+ T cells sorted from blood. Subset of the sample: CD45RA+ positively selected. The receptors originated from a man between 18 and 35 years old in good health.

The rearrangement joins TRBV11-2 to TRBJ1-2; D call uncertain. In germline, CDR1 is SGHAT, CDR2 FQNNGV. This CDR3 has 15 amino acids. Trimming pared 5 bases from V and 4 bases from J, leaving 17 bases between. The CDR3 protein is CASSESLRLTYGYTF. CDR3 sequence (DNA): TGTGCCAGCAGCGAATCCCTAAGGTTGACCTATGGCTACACCTTC.

The V call is TRBV6-6, the J call TRBJ1-4, with 8 bases that match TRBD1. With 4 bases clipped from V and 8 bases from J, the junction kept 9 bases outside the gene matches. CDR3 length equals 15 residues. Germline V CDR1 and CDR2: MNHNY, SVGAGI (reference sequence). CDR3 in amino acids: CASSWPGGASEKLFF. The DNA for the CDR3 is TGTGCCAGCAGTTGGCCAGGGGGCGCAAGCGAAAAACTGTTTTTT.

The chain's CDR3 is CASSPIFRDDSPSSGGYTF. The CDR3 nucleotides are TGTGCCAGCAGCCCTATATTCAGGGACGACAGCCCCTCCTCGGGGGGCTACACCTTC. This chain connects TRBV7-9 to TRBJ1-2, with D perhaps TRBD1 (5 bases). The CDR3 has 19 amino acids. Looked up from germline, CDR1 is SEHNR and CDR2 is FQNEAQ (reference sequence). Trimming left V 5 bases short and J 8 bases short, with 33 bases between.

The chain employs TRBV5-4 and TRBJ2-3; D uncertain. CDR3 length: 12 residues. Germline values: CDR1 SGHNT, CDR2 YYREEE (reference sequence). Trimming took 7 bases from V and 4 from J, leaving 10 bases between them. The CDR3 loop reads CASSFPADTQYF. The CDR3 bases are TGTGCCAGCTCGTTCCCCGCAGATACGCAGTATTTT.

This clone was recorded only once. V is TRBV15 and J is TRBJ2-5, with unresolved D. The V gene lost 4 bases and the J gene lost 1 base, with 1 base spanning the gap. This CDR3 contains 11 residues. Germline CDR1 and CDR2: LNHNV and YYDKDF (reference sequence). In nucleotides, the CDR3 is TGTGCCACCAGCACCCAAGAGACCCAGTACTTC. This encodes CATSTQETQYF.

This chain uses TRBV18 with TRBJ2-7, with a tentative D call TRBD1 (6 bases). Germline V gene lookup returns CDR1 KGHSH and CDR2 LQKENI. V was cut by 0 bases and J by 0 bases, with 15 bases left in between. This CDR3 is built from 17 residues. The CDR3 region has the DNA TGTGCCAGCTCACCACCCCTTAACAGGGAGCTCTCCTACGAGCAGTACTTC. This codes for CASSPPLNRELSYEQYF.

J is TRBJ2-2 and V is TRBV29-1; 7 bases are a match to TRBD2. Per germline, CDR1 SQVTM and CDR2 ANQGSEA. V lost 3 bases to trimming and J lost 3 bases; unmatched junction nucleotides: 4. CDR3 size: 14 residues. The DNA of the CDR3 is TGCAGCGTTGATAGGCGGGAGCACACCGGGGAGCTGTTTTTT. Its protein is CSVDRREHTGELFF.

The J gene is TRBJ2-1, the V gene TRBV9; TRBD2 matches at 14 bases. Germline trimming cut 4 bases from V and 6 bases from J; bases unmatched to any gene: 6. The CDR3 consists of 16 residues. Germline CDR1 is SGDLS and CDR2 is YYNGEE. This CDR3 is CASSRMGLAGVNEQFF. Written as DNA, the CDR3 is TGTGCCAGCAGCAGGATGGGACTAGCGGGGGTCAATGAGCAGTTCTTC.

The genes are TRBV7-2 and TRBJ1-5, with 7 nucleotides matching TRBD1. With V trimmed by 5 bases and J by 5 bases, 12 bases remained unmatched. The CDR3 consists of 16 residues. The germline V gene has CDR1 SGHTA and CDR2 FQGNSA. The CDR3 loop reads CASSALMRGRDQPQHF. CDR3 nucleotide sequence: TGTGCCAGCAGCGCCCTTATGAGGGGGCGCGATCAGCCCCAGCATTTT.

The chain couples TRBV7-2 to TRBJ1-4, with TRBD1 as a possible D gene (5 bases). Trimming removed 3 bases from V and 8 bases from J, with 10 bases in between. CDR1 is SGHTA, CDR2 FQGNSA, per germline. This CDR3 region has 13 residues. CDR3 DNA: TGTGCCAGCAGCTTGGAGACAGTCGAAAAACTGTTTTTT. This codes for CASSLETVEKLFF.

This chain joins TRBV6-5 and TRBJ2-7; 8 bases fit TRBD1. The CDR3 has 16 residues. Germline lookup yields CDR1 MNHEY and CDR2 SVGAGI. V gave up 4 bases and J gave up 0 bases; unmatched junction bases: 8. The CDR3 sequence: CASSWTGSKSSYEQYF. The CDR3 DNA is TGTGCCAGCAGTTGGACAGGGAGTAAAAGCTCCTACGAGCAGTACTTC.

The chain employs TRBV7-2 and TRBJ2-7; 10 bases agree with TRBD1. This CDR3 spans 14 amino acids. The ends lost 6 bases at V and 5 bases at J; junction bases unmatched: 7. Looked up from germline, CDR1 is SGHTA and CDR2 is FQGNSA. The CDR3, as DNA: TGTGCCAGCAGTTGGACAGGGGGTCCCCACGAGCAGTACTTC. Amino acid sequence: CASSWTGGPHEQYF. The complete variable domain, with remaining parts taken from reference TRBV7-2 and TRBJ2-7, reads GAGVSQSPSNKVTEKGKDVELRCDPISGHTALYWYRQSLGQGLEFLIYFQGNSAPDKSGLPSDRFSAERTGGSVSTLTIQRTQQEDSAVYLCASSWTGGPHEQYFGPGTRLTVT.